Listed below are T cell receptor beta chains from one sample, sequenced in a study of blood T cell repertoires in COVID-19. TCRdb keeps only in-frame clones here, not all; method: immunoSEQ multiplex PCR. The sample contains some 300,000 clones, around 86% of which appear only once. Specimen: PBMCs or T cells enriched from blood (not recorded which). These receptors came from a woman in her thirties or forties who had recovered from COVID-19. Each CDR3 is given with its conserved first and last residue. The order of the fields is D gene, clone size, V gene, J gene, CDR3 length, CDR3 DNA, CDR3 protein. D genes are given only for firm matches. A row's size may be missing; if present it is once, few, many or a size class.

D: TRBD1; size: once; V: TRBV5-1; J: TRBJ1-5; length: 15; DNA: TGCGCCAGCAGATTGGGACAGGGTACTAATCAGCCCCAGCATTTT; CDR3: CASRLGQGTNQPQHF
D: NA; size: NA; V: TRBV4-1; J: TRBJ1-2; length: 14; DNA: TGCGCCAGCAGCCAAGATCCATCCCTCGACAGACACACCTTC; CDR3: CASSQDPSLDRHTF
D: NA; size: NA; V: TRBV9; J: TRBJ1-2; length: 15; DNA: TGTGCCAGCAGCGTAGCTGCAAGCACTAACTATGGCTACACCTTC; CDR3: CASSVAASTNYGYTF
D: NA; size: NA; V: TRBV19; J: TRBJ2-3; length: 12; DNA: TGTGCCAGTAGTCCTAGCAGAGATACGCAGTATTTT; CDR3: CASSPSRDTQYF
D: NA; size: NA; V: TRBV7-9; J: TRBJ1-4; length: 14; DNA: TGTGCCAGCAGCTTGCGGGACACTAATGAAAAACTGTTTTTT; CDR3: CASSLRDTNEKLFF
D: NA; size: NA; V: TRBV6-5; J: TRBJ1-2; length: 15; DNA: TGTGCCAGCAGTTACTCAGGTGCGGGAAACTATGGCTACACCTTC; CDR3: CASSYSGAGNYGYTF
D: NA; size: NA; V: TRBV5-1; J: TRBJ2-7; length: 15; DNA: TGCGCCAGCAGCTTTATGGACAATCCTTCCTACGAGCAGTACTTC; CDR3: CASSFMDNPSYEQYF
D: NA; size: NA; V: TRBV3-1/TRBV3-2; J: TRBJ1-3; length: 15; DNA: TGTGCCAGCAGCCCCCAGAGGGGGTTTGGAAACACCATATATTTT; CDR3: CASSPQRGFGNTIYF
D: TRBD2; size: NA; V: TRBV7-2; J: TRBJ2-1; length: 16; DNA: TGTGCCAGCAGCTCCGATAGCGGGAGGTTCTACAATGAGCAGTTCTTC; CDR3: CASSSDSGRFYNEQFF
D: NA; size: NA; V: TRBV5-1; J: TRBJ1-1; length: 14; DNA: TGCGCCAGCAGCGCCTGGACAGCGAACACTGAAGCTTTCTTT; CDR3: CASSAWTANTEAFF